Below, 31 T cell receptor beta chains from the same sample are listed, as sequenced in a study of neurological immune-mediated disorders. From the 5' RACE reads, TCRdb called clonotypes with MiXCR, one entry per CDR3 protein. The table includes about 71,000 distinct CDR3 sequences, roughly a tenth detected once. The sample's time point: longitudinal time-point 1 (baseline). Material for sequencing was PBMCs. The receptors here all came from a man aged 25-45 years in good health.

V is TRBV4-1 and J is TRBJ2-7; 10 bases align to TRBD2. Germline CDR1 and CDR2: MGHRA and YSYEKL. J was trimmed by 2 bases and V by 1 base; bases with no gene match: 8. CDR3 size: 17 residues. CDR3 bases: TGCGCCAGCAGCCAAGCCTACTTAGCGGGAGGTCCCTACGAGCAGTACTTC. Translated: CASSQAYLAGGPYEQYF.

This clonotype was counted many times. V is TRBV5-1 and J is TRBJ2-7; D remains unclear. The CDR3 loop spans 14 amino acids. Germline V CDR1 and CDR2: SGHRS, YFSETQ. Trimming left V 0 bases short and J 2 bases short, with 9 bases between. This CDR3 reads CASSLAPQTYEQYF. The DNA for the CDR3 is TGCGCCAGCAGCTTGGCCCCCCAAACCTACGAGCAGTACTTC.

Concerning this clonotype: No DNA is shown, since the ends of the CDR3 on it are uncertain; the CDR3 is the one TCRdb lists. V and J are TRBV20-1 and TRBJ2-3; the DNA was not compared with TRBD1, the D call given in the table. The germline V gene has CDR1 DFQATT and CDR2 SNEGSKA (reference sequence). The CDR3 is 16 residues long, counting both termini. CDR3 protein: CSARRFGTGSTDTPYF.

This clonotype turned up a few times. The chain uses TRBV5-1 and TRBJ1-6; D perhaps matches TRBD1 (5 bases). This CDR3 region has 17 residues. CDR1 is SGHRS, CDR2 YFSETQ, per germline. The V end was cut by 1 base, the J end by 1 base, with 12 bases between. The CDR3, as DNA: TGCGCCAGCAGCTTGAAAACAGGCCTATCCTATAATTCACCCCTCCACTTT. Encoded protein: CASSLKTGLSYNSPLHF.

The table lists this clonotype with many counts. The chain couples TRBV29-1 to TRBJ2-1; D not certain. There are 14 residues in the CDR3. The V end lost 6 bases, the J end lost 2 bases, and 14 bases lay between the germline ends. CDR1 and CDR2 from the germline V gene are SQVTM and ANQGSEA. The CDR3 region has the DNA TGCAGCGTAGTAGTTGGGGTCACCTACAATGAGCAGTTCTTC. This translates into CSVVVGVTYNEQFF.

This clonotype was observed at least ten times. The CDR3: CATSDRARGQGRQPQHF. Written as DNA, the CDR3 is TGTGCCACCAGTGACCGGGCGAGGGGTCAGGGAAGGCAGCCCCAGCATTTT. The chain links TRBV24-1 to TRBJ1-5, with D perhaps TRBD1 (5 bases). Per germline, CDR1 KGHDR and CDR2 SFDVKD. The V and J ends lost 4 bases and 7 bases respectively, with 22 bases between them. CDR3 length: 17 residues.

The sample holds many counts of this clonotype. The chain is built from TRBV24-1 and TRBJ2-1, with 9 bases aligning to TRBD2. CDR1 is KGHDR, CDR2 SFDVKD, per germline. The CDR3 has 15 residues. V shed 4 bases and J 7 bases; nucleotides not matched to a gene: 7. The CDR3 region has the DNA TGTGCCACCAGTGAGGTGGCTAGCGGGAAGAATGAGCAGTTCTTC. Its translation: CATSEVASGKNEQFF.

This clonotype was counted at least ten times. CDR3 in amino acids: CASSFEGRNYGYTF. Written as DNA, the CDR3 is TGCGCCAGCAGCTTCGAGGGGCGTAACTATGGCTACACCTTC. This chain joins TRBV5-1 and TRBJ1-2, with TRBD1 as a possible D gene (5 bases). The CDR3 has 14 amino acids. The V gene's germline CDR1 is SGHRS and CDR2 YFSETQ. The ends were cut back, 2 bases at V and 1 base at J, with 9 bases in the middle.

This clonotype was seen ten or more times. V and J are TRBV5-1 and TRBJ2-1; the D gene is possibly TRBD2 (5 bases). Trimming took off 4 bases at V and 8 bases at J, with 16 bases between the two ends. Germline CDR1 is SGHRS and CDR2 is YFSETQ. The CDR3 consists of 14 residues. CDR3 sequence: CASSLGLNNYEQFF. Here the CDR3 DNA reads TGCGCCAGCAGCCTAGGACTGAATAACTATGAGCAGTTCTTC.

This clonotype was found many times. This rearrangement joins TRBV28 to TRBJ1-1, with D uncertain. V lost 6 bases, J lost 8 bases, and 13 bases lay in between. The V gene's germline CDR1 is MDHEN and CDR2 SYDVKM. The CDR3 extends over 12 amino acids. DNA of the CDR3: TGTGCCAGCAGGGGTGGGGTGGGGGAAGCTTTCTTT. Translated, it gives CASRGGVGEAFF.

This chain uses TRBV20-1 with TRBJ2-1, with unresolved D. Germline assignment: CDR1 DFQATT and CDR2 SNEGSKA (reference sequence). With 1 base removed from V and 15 bases from J, the gap between germline ends came to 13 bases. This CDR3 has 11 residues. The CDR3 DNA is TGCAGTGCTAGAGCTACGTCCTCGACGTTCTTC. Translated, it gives CSARATSSTFF.

This clonotype is a singleton in its sample. A much larger clone differs by one base, so this may be a read error. J is TRBJ2-2 and V is TRBV11-2; either TRBD1 or TRBD2 may supply D (5 bases each). V was shortened by 7 bases and J by 7 bases, with 25 bases between the two germline ends. The length of the CDR3 is 17 residues. Germline-derived CDR1 and CDR2 are SGHAT and FQNNGV. CDR3 sequence reads: CASNSIDWGRRSGELFF. In DNA, the CDR3 is TGTGCCAGCAACTCGATTGACTGGGGACGGAGGAGCGGGGAGCTGTTTTTT.

This clonotype was detected ten times or more. This chain uses TRBV7-9 with TRBJ2-7, with D perhaps TRBD1 (5 bases). Germline V gives CDR1 SEHNR, CDR2 FQNEAQ (reference sequence). Trimming removed 4 bases at V and 5 bases at J, with 12 bases between. The CDR3 length is 13 residues. CDR3 DNA sequence: TGTGCCAGCAGCTCAGCCGGACACCACGAGCAGTACTTC. It is translated as CASSSAGHHEQYF.

This clonotype has a count of ten or more. This sequence joins TRBV7-2 and TRBJ2-5; D gene ambiguous. The length of the CDR3 is 11 residues. The germline gives CDR1 SGHTA, CDR2 FQGNSA. With 6 bases removed from V and 4 bases from J, the gap between germline ends came to 6 bases. The CDR3 is CASRTGETQYF. The CDR3 nucleotides are TGTGCCAGCAGGACCGGAGAGACCCAGTACTTC. The whole variable domain, filled in from reference TRBV7-2 and TRBJ2-5, reads GAGVSQSPSNKVTEKGKDVELRCDPISGHTALYWYRQSLGQGLEFLIYFQGNSAPDKSGLPSDRFSAERTGGSVSTLTIQRTQQEDSAVYLCASRTGETQYFGPGTRLLVL.

This clonotype was seen only a few times. The rearrangement uses TRBV11-2 and TRBJ2-3; 8 bases agree with TRBD2. Germline values: CDR1 SGHAT, CDR2 FQNNGV. V lost 3 bases to trimming and J lost 4 bases; unmatched junction nucleotides: 15. CDR3 length equals 18 residues. The CDR3 nucleotides read TGTGCCAGCAGCTTCCCTCGAGGGGGGAGCGGGAGTGCAGATACGCAGTATTTT. Translating gives CASSFPRGGSGSADTQYF.

In regard to this clonotype: This may be a read error, as it is one base from a much larger clone. This chain connects TRBV18 to TRBJ2-1, with D possibly being TRBD1 or TRBD2 (5 bases each). The CDR3 is made up of 16 amino acids. Germline V gene lookup returns CDR1 KGHSH and CDR2 LQKENI. The CDR3 loop reads CASSSGALRRYDEQFF. CDR3 bases: TGTGCCAGCTCGTCCGGGGCCCTACGCCGCTACGATGAGCAGTTCTTC.

Ten or more counts support this clonotype. The chain is built from TRBV29-1 and TRBJ2-2, with D unclear. The CDR3 has 11 amino acids. V was cut by 1 base and J by 6 bases, with 3 bases left in between. Germline lookup yields CDR1 SQVTM and CDR2 ANQGSEA. CDR3: CSVEGPGELFF. CDR3 coding DNA: TGCAGCGTTGAAGGGCCCGGGGAGCTGTTTTTT.

This clonotype was counted ten times or more. V and J are TRBV20-1 and TRBJ2-3; 12 bases are shared with TRBD2. Trimming cost V 3 bases and J 3 bases; bases outside gene matches: 4. This CDR3 is 15 amino acids long. CDR1 is DFQATT and CDR2 is SNEGSKA in the germline V gene (reference sequence). The DNA for the CDR3 is TGCAGTGCTAGTAAACTAGCGGGAGGTACAGATACGCAGTATTTT. It specifies CSASKLAGGTDTQYF.

This clonotype was detected ten times or more. The genes are TRBV29-1 and TRBJ2-7; 7 bases map to TRBD1. V lost 7 bases to trimming and J lost 0 bases; unmatched junction nucleotides: 3. This CDR3 comprises 12 residues. CDR1 SQVTM and CDR2 ANQGSEA come from the germline V gene. The chain's CDR3 is CSAGTASYEQYF. The CDR3 DNA follows: TGCAGCGCTGGGACAGCCTCCTACGAGCAGTACTTC.

This clonotype showed up many times. The chain is built from TRBV7-6 and TRBJ2-3; D not certain. V lost 3 bases and J 5 bases, leaving 12 bases between the germline ends. The length of the CDR3 is 14 residues. The germline CDR1 and CDR2 sequences are SGHVS and FNYEAQ. The CDR3 bases are TGTGCCAGCAGCTTTGCGTCTACCGAAGATACGCAGTATTTT. It translates to CASSFASTEDTQYF.

This clonotype was found many times. The chain combines TRBV7-9 with TRBJ1-3; tentatively, D is TRBD1 (5 bases). The CDR3 spans 16 residues. Germline V gene data show CDR1 as SEHNR and CDR2 as FQNEAQ (reference sequence). The V and J ends lost 0 bases and 1 base respectively, with 10 bases between them. In nucleotides, the CDR3 is TGTGCCAGCAGCTTAGCAGGGGTTTCGTCTGGAAACACCATATATTTT. This sequence encodes CASSLAGVSSGNTIYF.

A few counts support this clonotype. The J gene is TRBJ1-1, the V gene TRBV20-1; D is undetermined. The CDR3 has 14 amino acids. CDR1 and CDR2 from the germline V gene are DFQATT and SNEGSKA (reference sequence). With 3 bases removed from V and 1 base from J, the gap between germline ends came to 12 bases. The CDR3 sequence: CSASSGRANTEAFF. CDR3 nucleotides: TGCAGTGCTAGCAGCGGACGGGCGAACACTGAAGCTTTCTTT.

The table lists this clonotype with many counts. The rearrangement joins TRBV27 to TRBJ2-2; 12 bases match TRBD2. The CDR3 is made up of 15 amino acids. Per the germline V gene, CDR1 is MNHEY and CDR2 is SMNVEV (reference sequence). The trim removed 7 bases at V and 3 bases at J, leaving 3 bases unmatched. The CDR3 sequence is CASTGLAGHTGELFF. In nucleotides, the CDR3 is TGTGCCAGCACCGGACTAGCGGGACACACCGGGGAGCTGTTTTTT.

This clonotype occurred many times. The chain couples TRBV3-1 to TRBJ2-3; no definite D call. Trimming took off 1 base at V and 1 base at J, with 9 bases between the two ends. This CDR3 has 15 amino acids. The germline CDR1 and CDR2 sequences are LGHDT and YNNKEL (reference sequence). CDR3 region: CASSQARRGTDTQYF. Written as DNA, the CDR3 is TGTGCCAGCAGCCAAGCCCGTCGGGGCACAGATACGCAGTATTTT.

This clonotype has a count of ten or more. The chain is built from TRBV7-9 and TRBJ1-5; tentative D call: TRBD1 (5 bases). This CDR3 comprises 13 residues. V was trimmed by 0 bases and J by 9 bases, leaving 9 bases between them. The germline CDR1 and CDR2 sequences are SEHNR and FQNEAQ (reference sequence). The CDR3: CASSLAGQGPQHF. The CDR3 coding sequence is TGTGCCAGCAGCTTAGCCGGGCAGGGGCCCCAGCATTTT.

This clonotype was detected ten times or more. The rearrangement uses TRBV15 and TRBJ2-1; D is possibly TRBD1 (6 bases). V lost 8 bases and J lost 4, with 15 bases in between. The CDR3 is 14 residues long. Germline CDR1 is LNHNV and CDR2 is YYDKDF (reference sequence). CDR3 amino acids: CATAGTSYYNEQFF. The CDR3 coding sequence is TGTGCCACCGCCGGGACATCTTATTACAATGAGCAGTTCTTC.

This clonotype has at least ten counts. The chain uses TRBV7-2 and TRBJ2-1; 9 bases agree with TRBD2. This CDR3 is built from 13 residues. V was clipped by 5 bases and J by 14 bases; unmatched bases: 10. Germline CDR1 reads SGHTA; CDR2 reads FQGNSA. CDR3 region: CASSRIQTSGEFF. The CDR3 DNA follows: TGTGCCAGCAGCAGGATCCAGACTAGCGGAGAGTTCTTC.

In this sample, this clonotype turned up many times. The chain joins TRBV6-6 to TRBJ1-1; TRBD1 might be the D (6 bases). The V gene lost 7 bases and the J gene lost 6 bases, with 18 bases spanning the gap. This CDR3 comprises 14 residues. CDR1 MNHNY and CDR2 SVGAGI come from the germline V gene (reference sequence). CDR3 sequence (DNA): TGTGCCAGCATCTACGGGGGGGGGGCCCCTGAAGCTTTCTTT. It codes for CASIYGGGAPEAFF.

In this sample, this clonotype turned up many times. The rearrangement links TRBV10-3 to TRBJ2-5; tentative D call: TRBD1 (5 bases). Trimming pared 0 bases from V and 2 bases from J, leaving 13 bases between. Germline CDR1 ENHRY, CDR2 SYGVKD. The CDR3 loop spans 16 amino acids. The CDR3 protein is CAISESTRQGQETQYF. DNA of the CDR3: TGTGCCATCAGTGAGTCGACTCGGCAGGGTCAAGAGACCCAGTACTTC.

The table lists this clonotype with many counts. The rearrangement uses TRBV20-1 and TRBJ2-3; 16 bases align to TRBD2. Germline values: CDR1 DFQATT, CDR2 SNEGSKA (reference sequence). V was clipped by 6 bases and J by 0 bases; unmatched bases: 12. This CDR3 is 19 amino acids long. CDR3 nucleotides: TGCAGTGCCAGACCCGGGACTAGCGGGAGGGCCTCTAGCACAGATACGCAGTATTTT. This sequence encodes CSARPGTSGRASSTDTQYF.

This clonotype was picked up many times. The CDR3 reads CASSVRWADTQYF. CDR3 bases: TGTGCCAGCAGCGTAAGGTGGGCAGATACGCAGTATTTT. V gene TRBV9 combines with J gene TRBJ2-3; D is uncertain. V dropped 1 base and J dropped 4 bases, with 7 bases sitting between them. The CDR3 is made up of 13 amino acids. CDR1 is SGDLS, CDR2 YYNGEE, per germline. The entire variable domain, with the rest obtained from reference TRBV9 and TRBJ2-3, is as follows: DSGVTQTPKHLITATGQRVTLRCSPRSGDLSVYWYQQSLDQGLQFLIQYYNGEERAKGNILERFSAQQFPDLHSELNLSSLELGDSALYFCASSVRWADTQYFGPGTRLTVL.